A selection of T cell receptor beta chains follows, all from one sample in a study of shared clonotypes between healthy human individuals. Sequencing used immunoSEQ multiplex PCR; TCRdb keeps in-frame clones, though not all of them. This table has roughly 2 million clones, about 94% appearing once. The source material was naive CD4+ T cells sorted from blood. These receptors originate from a man between 18 and 35 years old in good health. The CDR3 runs from the conserved cysteine through the conserved F or W. The D gene is left open where the match is weak. Size is omitted from some rows. Given values are once, few, many or a class for expanded clones.

d_call	v_call	clone_size	j_call	cdr3_aa	cdr3_nt
NA	TRBV30	NA	TRBJ1-6	CAWTLEVFLGESSYNSPLHF	TGTGCCTGGACCTTGGAGGTGTTCCTCGGGGAGAGCTCCTATAATTCACCCCTCCACTTT
TRBD1	TRBV28	NA	TRBJ1-5	CASSLLSGGSNQPQHF	TGTGCCAGCAGTCTATTATCAGGGGGAAGCAATCAGCCCCAGCATTTT
NA	TRBV6-1	NA	TRBJ1-1	CASTYTQGGNEAFF	TGTGCCAGCACGTACACACAAGGGGGAAATGAAGCTTTCTTT
NA	TRBV11-3	NA	TRBJ2-2	CASSFSLGELFF	TGTGCCAGCAGTTTCTCCCTCGGGGAGCTGTTTTTT
NA	TRBV28	NA	TRBJ2-1	CASSLIGNEQFF	TGTGCCAGCAGTTTAATCGGGAATGAGCAGTTCTTC
NA	TRBV6-1	NA	TRBJ2-7	CAGRGAGVSYEQYF	TGTGCCGGCCGGGGGGCAGGGGTAAGCTACGAGCAGTACTTC
NA	TRBV6-1	once	TRBJ2-1	CASSAWGREQFF	TGTGCCAGCAGTGCTTGGGGGCGTGAGCAGTTCTTC
NA	TRBV11-3	NA	TRBJ2-2	CASSLGGVSTGELFF	TGTGCCAGCAGCTTAGGAGGAGTCAGCACCGGGGAGCTGTTTTTT
NA	TRBV10-1	NA	TRBJ2-5	CASSEGYQETQYF	TGCGCCAGCAGTGAAGGGTACCAAGAGACCCAGTACTTC
NA	TRBV5-1	NA	TRBJ2-7	CASSPNSYEQYF	TGCGCCAGCAGCCCAAACAGTTACGAGCAGTACTTC
TRBD2	TRBV5-6	NA	TRBJ2-3	CASSPGLAGIDTQYF	TGTGCCAGCAGCCCGGGACTAGCGGGAATCGATACGCAGTATTTT
NA	TRBV7-2	NA	TRBJ2-7	CASSPGAGLAYEQYF	TGTGCCAGCAGCCCAGGGGCTGGGCTAGCGTACGAGCAGTACTTC
NA	TRBV5-1	once	TRBJ2-5	CASSSPGQETQYF	TGCGCCAGCAGCTCCCCAGGGCAAGAGACCCAGTACTTC
NA	TRBV6-1	NA	TRBJ2-5	CASSEIRYQETQYF	TGTGCCAGCAGTGAAATCAGGTACCAAGAGACCCAGTACTTC
TRBD1	TRBV18	NA	TRBJ1-6	CASSLNRWDRATPLHF	TGTGCCAGCTCACTAAACCGGTGGGACAGGGCTACACCCCTCCACTTT
NA	TRBV10-3	NA	TRBJ2-2	CATYPGQNTGELFF	TGTGCCACCTATCCCGGACAGAACACCGGGGAGCTGTTTTTT
TRBD1	TRBV2	NA	TRBJ2-3	CASSESLLTGGRDTQYF	TGTGCCAGCAGTGAAAGCCTCCTGACAGGGGGACGGGATACGCAGTATTTT
NA	TRBV2	NA	TRBJ2-5	CASRSRETQYF	TGTGCCAGCAGGTCGAGAGAGACCCAGTACTTC
TRBD1	TRBV5-1	NA	TRBJ1-6	CASSLQGNSPLHF	TGCGCCAGCAGCTTACAGGGGAATTCACCCCTCCACTTT
NA	TRBV7-9	NA	TRBJ2-7	CASSRGELLYSYEQYF	TGTGCCAGCAGCCGGGGAGAGTTGCTATACTCCTACGAGCAGTACTTC
TRBD2	TRBV30	NA	TRBJ2-1	CAWSVREPWSSGGEYNEQFF	TGTGCCTGGAGTGTGAGGGAACCGTGGTCTAGCGGGGGGGAATACAATGAGCAGTTCTTC
NA	TRBV7-9	NA	TRBJ1-6	CASSLQGGGISPLHF	TGTGCCAGCAGCTTACAGGGCGGCGGTATTTCACCCCTCCACTTT
NA	TRBV5-1	once	TRBJ2-3	CASSQHAAGAGTDTQYF	TGCGCCAGCAGCCAACATGCAGCAGGGGCAGGCACAGATACGCAGTATTTT
TRBD1	TRBV28	few	TRBJ1-4	CASREQGGREKLFF	TGTGCCAGCAGGGAACAGGGGGGTCGGGAAAAACTGTTTTTT
NA	TRBV6-5	NA	TRBJ2-7	CASSDGGDYEQYF	TGTGCCAGCTCGGATGGCGGAGACTACGAGCAGTACTTC
NA	TRBV7-9	NA	TRBJ1-5	CASSGPGGYSNQPQHF	TGTGCCAGCAGCGGACCGGGTGGATATAGCAATCAGCCCCAGCATTTT
TRBD2	TRBV10-1	NA	TRBJ2-1	CASSDGTSWDNEQFF	TGCGCCAGCAGTGACGGGACTAGCTGGGACAATGAGCAGTTCTTC
NA	TRBV6-6	NA	TRBJ1-2	CASRRVSSTYYGYTF	TGTGCCAGCAGGCGGGTCTCCTCCACATACTATGGCTACACCTTC
NA	TRBV6-1	once	TRBJ2-5	CASRMIQGPQETQYF	TGTGCCAGCAGGATGATACAGGGACCCCAAGAGACCCAGTACTTC
NA	TRBV10-1	NA	TRBJ2-5	CASSTGQMETQYF	TGCGCCAGCAGTACGGGACAAATGGAGACCCAGTACTTC
TRBD1	TRBV30	NA	TRBJ2-5	CAWDTGAETQYF	TGTGCCTGGGACACAGGGGCAGAGACCCAGTACTTC
TRBD2	TRBV5-4	NA	TRBJ2-7	CASSRIAGENYEQYF	TGTGCCAGCAGCCGGATAGCGGGAGAAAATTACGAGCAGTACTTC
NA	TRBV7-9	NA	TRBJ1-1	CASSLDPLRGPGDTEAFF	TGTGCCAGCAGCTTAGATCCCTTGAGGGGACCCGGGGACACTGAAGCTTTCTTT
NA	TRBV10-1	NA	TRBJ2-7	CASSEGRVLSSYEQYF	TGCGCCAGCAGTGAAGGCCGGGTATTAAGCTCCTACGAGCAGTACTTC
TRBD1	TRBV6-1	NA	TRBJ2-5	CASSIDRAQETQYF	TGTGCCAGCAGTATAGACAGGGCTCAAGAGACCCAGTACTTC
NA	TRBV7-9	NA	TRBJ1-4	CASSPDFATNEKLFF	TGTGCCAGCAGCCCAGATTTCGCAACTAATGAAAAACTGTTTTTT
NA	TRBV4-1	NA	TRBJ2-1	CASSQDSARGSYNEQFF	TGCGCCAGCAGCCAAGATTCCGCCAGGGGCTCCTACAATGAGCAGTTCTTC
NA	TRBV4-1	NA	TRBJ2-6	CASSQPGVGANVLTF	TGCGCCAGCAGCCAACCAGGGGTAGGGGCCAACGTCCTGACTTTC
TRBD1	TRBV30	NA	TRBJ1-2	CAWSVRDRAPRGYTF	TGTGCCTGGAGTGTACGGGACAGGGCACCTAGGGGCTACACCTTC
TRBD2	TRBV19	NA	TRBJ2-1	CASSTIAGAGNEQFF	TGTGCCAGTAGTACTATAGCGGGGGCTGGCAATGAGCAGTTCTTC
NA	TRBV5-1	NA	TRBJ2-5	CASSFNGGSETQYF	TGCGCCAGCAGCTTCAACGGGGGTTCAGAGACCCAGTACTTC
NA	TRBV29-1	few	TRBJ1-2	CSVTTGYNYGYTF	TGCAGCGTAACCACAGGGTATAACTATGGCTACACCTTC
TRBD1	TRBV7-2	once	TRBJ1-5	CASSSLGQGGNQPQHF	TGTGCCAGCAGCTCCCTTGGACAGGGTGGCAATCAGCCCCAGCATTTT
TRBD2	TRBV11-1	NA	TRBJ2-1	CASSSGTSFNNEQFF	TGTGCCAGCAGCTCCGGGACTAGCTTTAACAATGAGCAGTTCTTC
NA	TRBV7-6	NA	TRBJ1-6	CASSLGGLINNSPLHF	TGTGCCAGCAGCTTAGGAGGTCTTATTAATAATTCACCCCTCCACTTT
NA	TRBV29-1	NA	TRBJ2-1	CSVVEGSYNEQFF	TGCAGCGTTGTCGAGGGCTCCTACAATGAGCAGTTCTTC
NA	TRBV30	NA	TRBJ1-4	CAWSTTGLAEKLFF	TGTGCCTGGTCAACGACAGGATTAGCGGAAAAACTGTTTTTT
NA	TRBV28	NA	TRBJ1-6	CASFLSPLGAMGSPLHF	TGTGCCAGCTTTCTTTCCCCCCTTGGGGCGATGGGGTCACCCCTCCACTTT